This T cell receptor (beta chain) was profiled in a study of T cell clonality in common variable immunodeficiency. This clone was counted at least ten times. The antigen is not known. The missing CDR3 end, 3 residues past where the read stops, is filled in from the germline J gene. The method was immunoSEQ multiplex PCR; TCRdb's version includes in-frame clones alone and lacks a portion of them. In total the sample includes 30,000 to 40,000 clones, none of them seen once. The CDR3 is 17 amino acids. Germline V gene data show CDR1 as LGHNA and CDR2 as YNFKEQ. The ends lost 2 bases at V and 5 bases at J; junction bases unmatched: 10. Findings of the study overall: Patient heterogeneity in the CVID cohort limited correlations between repertoire features and clinical complications. CVID subjects showed higher TCRbeta clonality than healthy controls.

Most patients and controls had Caucasian heritage. This chain uses TRBV4-2 with TRBJ2-2, with TRBD1 matching 8 bases. The source of this sequence is a person aged 18 to 75 in good health. Source material: peripheral blood mononuclear cells. CDR3 DNA (partial): TGTGCCAGCAGCCAACCCCGGACAGGGCGAAGTACCGGGGAG. This codes for CASSQPRTGRSTGE. The full CDR3 sequence reads CASSQPRTGRSTGELFF.